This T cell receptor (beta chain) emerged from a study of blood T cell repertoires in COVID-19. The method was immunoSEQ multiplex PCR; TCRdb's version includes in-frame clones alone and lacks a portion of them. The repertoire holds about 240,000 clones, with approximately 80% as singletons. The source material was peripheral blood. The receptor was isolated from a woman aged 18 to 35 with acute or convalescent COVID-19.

The CDR3 bases are TGCGCCAGCAGCTGGAGGTACCAAAACACTGAAGCTTTCTTT. It translates to CASSWRYQNTEAFF. The chain links TRBV5-1 to TRBJ1-1; D remains ambiguous. This CDR3 region has 14 residues. V lost 3 bases to trimming and J lost 2 bases, with 11 bases between them. The germline V gene has CDR1 SGHRS and CDR2 YFSETQ. Together with reference TRBV5-1 and TRBJ1-1, the CDR3 gives the full variable domain: KAGVTQTPRYLIKTRGQQVTLSCSPISGHRSVSWYQQTPGQGLQFLFEYFSETQRNKGNFPGRFSGRQFSNSRSEMNVSTLELGDSALYLCASSWRYQNTEAFFGQGTRLTVV.